A selection of T cell receptor beta chains follows, all from one sample in a study of shared clonotypes between healthy human individuals. The table came from immunoSEQ multiplex PCR; TCRdb's copy has only in-frame clones and leaves some out. This table holds approximately 720,000 clones, 55% to 75% found once. Input material: memory CD4+ T cells sorted from blood. All receptors derive from a woman in her 30s in good health. CDR3s include the opening cysteine and the closing phenylalanine or tryptophan. The order of the fields is J gene, V gene, clone size, D gene, CDR3 DNA, CDR3 protein. The D gene is left open where the match is weak. Size is omitted from some rows. Given values are once, few, many or a class for expanded clones.

TRBJ2-2	TRBV5-6	many	NA	TGTGCCAGCAGCTCTTTAGCTCCCCTATCTGGGGAGCTGTTTTTT	CASSSLAPLSGELFF
TRBJ1-2	TRBV7-6	NA	NA	TGTGCCAGCAGCTTAGCGGCTGAAAACTATGGCTACACCTTC	CASSLAAENYGYTF
TRBJ1-4	TRBV4-1	NA	NA	TGCGCCAGCAGCCTTAGTACAGGGCGGGAAAAACTGTTTTTT	CASSLSTGREKLFF
TRBJ1-4	TRBV27	NA	NA	TGTGCCAGCAGTGCTAAAGAGCAGCATAATGAAAAACTGTTTTTT	CASSAKEQHNEKLFF
TRBJ2-7	TRBV5-1	NA	NA	TGCGCCACCCGGGACTCACCCTCGGACCCCTTTTACCAGCAGTACTTC	CATRDSPSDPFYQQYF
TRBJ1-4	TRBV2	NA	NA	TGTGCCAGCAGTGAAAATAGTGAAAAACTGTTTTTT	CASSENSEKLFF
TRBJ1-5	TRBV19	few	TRBD1	TGTGCCAGTAGTACCGGACAGGGGTTTCAGCCCCAGCATTTT	CASSTGQGFQPQHF
TRBJ1-5	TRBV19	NA	NA	TGTGCCAGTAGTATTATTCCATCGGATCAGCCCCAGCATTTT	CASSIIPSDQPQHF
TRBJ2-1	TRBV29-1	NA	NA	TGCAGCGTTGAAGGGGCGGTGGGCCGGGAGCAGTTCTTC	CSVEGAVGREQFF
TRBJ2-7	TRBV25-1	NA	NA	TGTGCCAGCAGCAGGGGATCCTACGAGCAGTACTTC	CASSRGSYEQYF
TRBJ2-1	TRBV7-2	NA	NA	TGTGCCAGCAGCTTACGGAGCGGATTATACAATGAGCAGTTCTTC	CASSLRSGLYNEQFF
TRBJ2-7	TRBV6-5	NA	TRBD2	TGTGCCAGCAGTCCCCAGACTAGCTTCTACGAGCAGTACTTC	CASSPQTSFYEQYF
TRBJ2-7	TRBV5-1	many	NA	TGCGCCAGCAGCTTGAGCAGCGGACAGAGTTACGAGCAGTACTTC	CASSLSSGQSYEQYF
TRBJ1-3	TRBV18	NA	TRBD1	TGTGCCAGCTCGTCAGGGGGCCAGGGTGGAAACACCATATATTTT	CASSSGGQGGNTIYF
TRBJ2-3	TRBV5-6	NA	NA	TGTGCCAGCAGCGTTAGAAGGAGCACAGATACGCAGTATTTT	CASSVRRSTDTQYF
TRBJ1-2	TRBV13	many	NA	TGTGCCAGCAGTTCCTTAAAGTTCGTTAACTATGGCTACACCTTC	CASSSLKFVNYGYTF
TRBJ1-2	TRBV29-1	NA	TRBD1	TGCAGCGTTGTCCGACAGGGCCGTGGCTACACCTTC	CSVVRQGRGYTF
TRBJ1-5	TRBV2	NA	NA	TGTGCCAGCAGTGCAGACTCGGGTAGTCAGCCCCAGCATTTT	CASSADSGSQPQHF
TRBJ2-3	TRBV10-3	NA	NA	TGTGCCACCTCTCTTGAAGGTACAGATACGCAGTATTTT	CATSLEGTDTQYF
TRBJ2-3	TRBV28	NA	TRBD2	TGTGCCAGCGGGTCGGCTAGCGGGTATAGCACAGATACGCAGTATTTT	CASGSASGYSTDTQYF
TRBJ2-3	TRBV19	NA	NA	TGTGCCAGTAGTATATGGCAGAGCACAGATACGCAGTATTTT	CASSIWQSTDTQYF
TRBJ1-3	TRBV13	once	NA	TGTGCTAGCAGCCTCCTAGGGGAAGCCTCTGGAAACACCATATATTTT	CASSLLGEASGNTIYF
TRBJ1-5	TRBV30	NA	NA	TGTGCCTGGTCGCCAGGTGGCAATCAGCCCCAGCATTTT	CAWSPGGNQPQHF
TRBJ2-1	TRBV7-8	once	NA	TGTGCCAGCAGCTTTGTCGCTCTGACCAATGAGCAGTTCTTC	CASSFVALTNEQFF
TRBJ1-2	TRBV5-5	few	NA	TGTGCCAGCAGCTTGGAGTGGGGAGGCCATGGCTACACCTTC	CASSLEWGGHGYTF
TRBJ1-2	TRBV7-6	NA	TRBD1	TGTGCCAGCAGCTTAGCGGGACAGGGAGGCGGCTACACCTTC	CASSLAGQGGGYTF
TRBJ1-5	TRBV6-1	NA	NA	TGTGCCAGCAGTGTTTTTGGGACCGAAAACAATCAGCCCCAGCATTTT	CASSVFGTENNQPQHF
TRBJ2-3	TRBV5-1	once	NA	TGCGCCCGAATATCACGCCGCTATAGCAACCCCGATACGCAGTATTTT	CARISRRYSNPDTQYF
TRBJ2-7	TRBV7-9	NA	TRBD2	TGTGCCAGCAGCGGGAGCGGGAGGGTCAACGAGCAGTACTTC	CASSGSGRVNEQYF
TRBJ2-2	TRBV11-2	NA	NA	TGTGCCAGCAGGAGGATTAGGACAGACGCGAACACCGGGGAGCTGTTTTTT	CASRRIRTDANTGELFF
TRBJ1-1	TRBV7-2	few	NA	TGTGCCAGCAGCCCACAGCGGGACACTGAAGCTTTCTTT	CASSPQRDTEAFF
TRBJ2-1	TRBV9	NA	NA	TGTGCCAGCAGCCCAAGGGGGGCTGCGATCTACAATGAGCAGTTCTTC	CASSPRGAAIYNEQFF
TRBJ2-7	TRBV28	NA	NA	TGTGCCAGCAGTTTATTTCGAATCCGGGCTTCGTACTTC	CASSLFRIRASYF
TRBJ1-1	TRBV2	NA	NA	TGTGCCAGCAGTCGACTCTTGAACACTGAAGCTTTCTTT	CASSRLLNTEAFF
TRBJ2-7	TRBV30	once	TRBD1	TGTGCCTGGAGTGTACTAGGGGGCAGTACCTACGAGCAGTACTTC	CAWSVLGGSTYEQYF
TRBJ1-4	TRBV4-2	NA	NA	TGTGCCAGCAGCCAAGGGGGAGGGTCCCTTGAAAAACTGTTTTTT	CASSQGGGSLEKLFF
TRBJ2-1	TRBV4-1	NA	TRBD2	TGCGCCAGCAGACAGACCTCGGCGCGGGAGATAGATGAGCAGTTCTTC	CASRQTSAREIDEQFF
TRBJ1-1	TRBV10-3	NA	NA	TGTGCCATTTCCGCTTCGCAGGGGAACACTGAAGCTTTCTTT	CAISASQGNTEAFF
TRBJ2-5	TRBV11-2	NA	TRBD2	TGTGCCAGCAGCTTTCGAAAAGCGGGACCACAAGAGACCCAGTACTTC	CASSFRKAGPQETQYF
TRBJ2-5	TRBV30	NA	NA	TGTGCCTGGAGCCGCCAACAGTTGGAGAGGGAGACCCAGTACTTC	CAWSRQQLERETQYF
TRBJ2-1	TRBV30	NA	NA	TGTGCCTGGATTTTCGGTAGCGGAGGTTACAATGAGCAGTTCTTC	CAWIFGSGGYNEQFF
TRBJ1-1	TRBV18	NA	NA	TGTGCCAGCTCACCACAAGGGGGCACTGAAGCTTTCTTT	CASSPQGGTEAFF
TRBJ2-7	TRBV2	NA	NA	TGTGCCAGCTGGGGGGCAGGATCCTACGAGCAGTACTTC	CASWGAGSYEQYF
TRBJ1-4	TRBV7-2	NA	NA	TGTGCCAGCAGCTTTGTGAACCGTGAACTGTTTTTT	CASSFVNRELFF
TRBJ2-7	TRBV5-4	NA	NA	TGTGCCAGCAGCTTGGCGGGAGAGCAGTACTTC	CASSLAGEQYF
TRBJ1-1	TRBV6-1	once	NA	TGTGCCAGCGATCGAGGTCTGCACACTGAAGCTTTCTTT	CASDRGLHTEAFF
TRBJ2-7	TRBV19	few	NA	TGTGCCAGTAGTATAGATGGTGGCGGATTGAGACCCGAGCAGTACTTC	CASSIDGGGLRPEQYF
TRBJ2-2	TRBV6-5	NA	NA	TGTGCCACTCACCGGACAAAGAACACCGGGGAGCTGTTTTTT	CATHRTKNTGELFF
TRBJ2-1	TRBV7-6	NA	NA	TGTGCCAGCAGCTTAAGGGCCGGATACAATGAGCAGTTCTTC	CASSLRAGYNEQFF
TRBJ1-4	TRBV18	NA	NA	TGTGCCAGCTCCCCCATGGTGGGCCACGCAACTAATGAAAAACTGTTTTTT	CASSPMVGHATNEKLFF
TRBJ2-3	TRBV19	once	NA	TGTGCCAGTAGTATACGGGGAATCGCCGGAGATACGCAGTATTTT	CASSIRGIAGDTQYF
TRBJ1-1	TRBV11-2	NA	TRBD1	TGTGCCAGCAGCTCTCCCCCACAGGGGGTGAACACTGAAGCTTTCTTT	CASSSPPQGVNTEAFF
TRBJ2-5	TRBV30	once	TRBD2	TGTGCCTGCCTCTTGGCGGGAGGGCCAAGACAAGAGACCCAGTACTTC	CACLLAGGPRQETQYF
TRBJ2-5	TRBV2	many	NA	TGTGCCAGCAGTCAGGGTTATGAGACCCAGTACTTC	CASSQGYETQYF
TRBJ2-5	TRBV6-1	NA	TRBD1	TGTGCCAGCAGTGAAGAGAAGGGACAGGGGGAGACCCAGTACTTC	CASSEEKGQGETQYF